A selection of T cell receptor beta chains follows, all from one sample in a study of cytomegalovirus exposure and HLA in healthy donors. Generated by immunoSEQ multiplex PCR, the TCRdb table keeps only in-frame clones and is missing some. Here the sample spans 150,000 to 200,000 clones, over 60% being singletons. Source material: PBMCs. These receptors were obtained from a woman in her 40s in good health and CMV-seronegative. Both conserved end residues are part of each CDR3. Fields, in order: D gene, V gene, clone size, J gene, CDR3 DNA, CDR3 protein. The D gene is left open where the match is weak. The size of a clone is reported for some rows only, either as once, few or many, or as a class for expanded clones.

D: TRBD2; V: TRBV6-6; size: NA; J: TRBJ2-5; DNA: TGTGCCAGCAGCCGGGACGGTAGCGGGATACAGTACTTC; CDR3: CASSRDGSGIQYF
D: TRBD2; V: TRBV28; size: NA; J: TRBJ2-1; DNA: TGTGCCAGCAGACAAAGCGGGGTAAGGCCCTACAATGAGCAGTTCTTC; CDR3: CASRQSGVRPYNEQFF
D: TRBD2; V: TRBV19; size: NA; J: TRBJ2-2; DNA: TGTGCCAGTAGTATTGAGTCAGGTCGTCTAGCGGGGGGCTCGAACACCGGGGAGCTGTTTTTT; CDR3: CASSIESGRLAGGSNTGELFF
D: NA; V: TRBV10-2; size: NA; J: TRBJ2-3; DNA: TGCGCCAGCAGTGAGGTTGCGGTACGAGATACGCAGTATTTT; CDR3: CASSEVAVRDTQYF
D: NA; V: TRBV27; size: NA; J: TRBJ2-7; DNA: TGTGCCAGCAGTTCCCTCTCCGGGGGTGGGCAAGCGGTGCAGTACTTC; CDR3: CASSSLSGGGQAVQYF
D: TRBD1; V: TRBV6-5; size: NA; J: TRBJ1-5; DNA: TGTGCCAGCAGCAGCCGACAGGGAACCTATCAGCCCCAGCATTTT; CDR3: CASSSRQGTYQPQHF
D: NA; V: TRBV6-5; size: NA; J: TRBJ1-5; DNA: TGTGCCAGCAGCCCGGACACAAGCAATCAGCCCCAGCATTTT; CDR3: CASSPDTSNQPQHF
D: TRBD1; V: TRBV18; size: once; J: TRBJ1-4; DNA: TGTGCCAGCTCACCTTTTGTTACAGGGGTGGATGAAAAACTGTTTTTT; CDR3: CASSPFVTGVDEKLFF
D: TRBD1; V: TRBV5-1; size: NA; J: TRBJ1-2; DNA: TGCGCCAGCAGCTCCTCAGCGGCGACAGGGGCTTTTCGCTATGGCTACACCTTC; CDR3: CASSSSAATGAFRYGYTF
D: TRBD2; V: TRBV15; size: once; J: TRBJ2-3; DNA: TGTGCCACCAGCAGCAGCGGGGGGCCCACAGATACGCAGTATTTT; CDR3: CATSSSGGPTDTQYF
D: NA; V: TRBV14; size: NA; J: TRBJ2-3; DNA: TGTGCCAGCAGCCGCCGGGACACGAGCACAGATACGCAGTATTTT; CDR3: CASSRRDTSTDTQYF
D: TRBD1; V: TRBV10-3; size: few; J: TRBJ2-3; DNA: TGTGCCATCAGTGACCGGACAGGGTTTACGGATACGCAGTATTTT; CDR3: CAISDRTGFTDTQYF
D: TRBD1; V: TRBV28; size: NA; J: TRBJ1-2; DNA: TGTGCCAGCAGTCACGGACAGGGACGGCTTGCGGGCTACACCTTC; CDR3: CASSHGQGRLAGYTF
D: TRBD2; V: TRBV5-4; size: NA; J: TRBJ2-3; DNA: TGTGCCAGCAGCTGGGGACTAGCGGGGTCCACAGATACGCAGTATTTT; CDR3: CASSWGLAGSTDTQYF
D: NA; V: TRBV4-1; size: NA; J: TRBJ1-1; DNA: TGCGCCAGCAGCCAAGGACTAGCAGGGAACACTGAAGCTTTCTTT; CDR3: CASSQGLAGNTEAFF
D: TRBD1; V: TRBV2; size: NA; J: TRBJ2-3; DNA: TGTGCCAGCAGTGAAAAGGGGGGACAGGGACGGAAATCAGGCGGAGATACGCAGTATTTT; CDR3: CASSEKGGQGRKSGGDTQYF
D: NA; V: TRBV5-4; size: NA; J: TRBJ1-1; DNA: TGTGCCAGCACTTACAGACAGTCCCTGAAGGCTTTCTTT; CDR3: CASTYRQSLKAFF
D: TRBD1; V: TRBV11-1; size: NA; J: TRBJ1-1; DNA: TGTGCCAGCAGCTTAGGCAGGGGGGCCACTGAAGCTTTCTTT; CDR3: CASSLGRGATEAFF
D: NA; V: TRBV10-3; size: NA; J: TRBJ1-6; DNA: TGTGCCATCAGTGGGGCTGGGGGCCAGAGTTCACCCCTCCACTTT; CDR3: CAISGAGGQSSPLHF
D: TRBD1; V: TRBV15; size: NA; J: TRBJ1-2; DNA: TGTGCCACCAGCAGGGACAGGGGGAAGGGCTATGGCTACACCTTC; CDR3: CATSRDRGKGYGYTF
D: TRBD2; V: TRBV7-2; size: NA; J: TRBJ2-3; DNA: TGTGCCAGCAGCTACCGTTGGACTAGCGGGGGACATACGCAGTATTTT; CDR3: CASSYRWTSGGHTQYF
D: TRBD1; V: TRBV6-4; size: NA; J: TRBJ1-5; DNA: TGTGCCAGCATACAAGACAGGGGGGGTGGTTCGGGCAATCAGCCCCAGCATTTT; CDR3: CASIQDRGGGSGNQPQHF